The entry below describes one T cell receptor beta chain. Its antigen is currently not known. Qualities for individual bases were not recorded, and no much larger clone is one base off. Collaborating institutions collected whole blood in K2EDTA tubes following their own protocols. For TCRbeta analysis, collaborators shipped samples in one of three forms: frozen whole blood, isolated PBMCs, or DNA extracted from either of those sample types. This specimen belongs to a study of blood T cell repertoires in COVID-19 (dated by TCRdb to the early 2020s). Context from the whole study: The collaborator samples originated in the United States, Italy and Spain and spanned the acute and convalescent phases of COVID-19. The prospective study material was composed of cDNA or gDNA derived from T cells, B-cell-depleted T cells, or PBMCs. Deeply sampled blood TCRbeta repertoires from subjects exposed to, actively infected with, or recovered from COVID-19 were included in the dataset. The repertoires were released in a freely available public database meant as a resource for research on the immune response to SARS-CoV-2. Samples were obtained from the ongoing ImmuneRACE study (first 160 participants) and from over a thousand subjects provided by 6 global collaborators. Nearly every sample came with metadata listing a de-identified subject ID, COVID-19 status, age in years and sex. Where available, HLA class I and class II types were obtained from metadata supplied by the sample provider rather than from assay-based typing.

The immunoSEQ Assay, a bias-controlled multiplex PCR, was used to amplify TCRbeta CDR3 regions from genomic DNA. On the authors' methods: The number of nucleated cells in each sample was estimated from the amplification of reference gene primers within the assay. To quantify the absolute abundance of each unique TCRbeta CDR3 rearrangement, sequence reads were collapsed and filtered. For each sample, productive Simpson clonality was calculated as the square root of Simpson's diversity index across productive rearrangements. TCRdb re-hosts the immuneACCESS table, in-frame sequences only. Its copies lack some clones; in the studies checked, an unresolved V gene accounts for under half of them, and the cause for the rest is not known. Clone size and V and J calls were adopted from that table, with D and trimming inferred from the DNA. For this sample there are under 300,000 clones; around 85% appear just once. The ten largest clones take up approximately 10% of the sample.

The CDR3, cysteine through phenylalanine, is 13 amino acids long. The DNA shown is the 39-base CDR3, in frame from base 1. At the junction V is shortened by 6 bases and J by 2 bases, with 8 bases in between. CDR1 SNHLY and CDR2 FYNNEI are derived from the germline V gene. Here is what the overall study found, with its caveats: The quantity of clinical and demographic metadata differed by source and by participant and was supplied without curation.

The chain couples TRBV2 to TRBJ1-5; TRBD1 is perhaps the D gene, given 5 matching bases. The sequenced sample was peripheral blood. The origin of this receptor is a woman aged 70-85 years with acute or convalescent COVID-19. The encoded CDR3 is CASRDSRNQPQHF. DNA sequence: TGTGCCAGCAGAGACAGTCGCAATCAGCCCCAGCATTTT.